Described below is a single TCR beta chain sequence and its context. Its antigen is not identified. At one boundary the junction diverges from the germline segment, which might be a read error. The sorted Tregs were CD4+CD25+CD127-/low cells. The CDR3 spans 17 residues. Germline loops: CDR1 MDHEN, CDR2 SYDVKM. After constant-region reverse-primer amplification, full-length variable regions underwent semi-nested PCR with Nested Universal Primer A. One entry per CDR3 protein, called by TCRdb with MiXCR from the 5' RACE reads. The sample yields over 40,000 distinct CDR3 sequences, roughly 22% seen once. Study conclusions and caveats: Tumor Tregs overlapped most with tumor, then blood, naive CD4+ cells. In terms of TCR gene usage, tumor memory CD4+ T cells clustered together with blood and lymph node memory CD4+ cells, as well as with lymph node naive CD4+ cells.

The origin of this receptor is a female donor with breast cancer. The specimen was Tregs sorted from a lymph node. The V call is TRBV28, the J call TRBJ2-1; 11 bases match TRBD2. The CDR3 protein is CASRLLAGGPSGNEQFF. The CDR3 bases are TGCGCCAGCAGGTTATTAGCGGGAGGGCCGAGCGGCAATGAGCAGTTCTTC. The variable domain in full, completed from reference TRBV28 and TRBJ2-1, reads DVKVTQSSRYLVKRTGEKVFLECVQDMDHENMFWYRQDPGLGLRLIYFSYDVKMKEKGDIPEGYSVSREKKERFSLILESASTNQTSMYLCASRLLAGGPSGNEQFFGPGTRLTVL.